This record looks at one TCR beta chain sequence and its context. Here immunoSEQ multiplex PCR was the method, and the copy in TCRdb shows in-frame clones only, minus some. The table has under 50,000 clones, about 96% seen once. These data originate in a study of technical replicates of blood from a few donors. The specimen was T cells isolated from PBMCs. The origin of this receptor is a human donor in good health.

CDR3 region: CASSSGGGLRYEQYF. CDR3 nucleotides: TGTGCCAGCAGCTCGGGCGGGGGACTGCGCTACGAGCAGTACTTC. This chain connects TRBV7-8 to TRBJ2-7; 7 bases fit TRBD2. After removal of 4 bases from V and 3 bases from J, the junction contained 9 bases not matched to a gene. CDR3 size: 15 residues. Germline-derived CDR1 and CDR2 are SGHVS and FQNEAQ.